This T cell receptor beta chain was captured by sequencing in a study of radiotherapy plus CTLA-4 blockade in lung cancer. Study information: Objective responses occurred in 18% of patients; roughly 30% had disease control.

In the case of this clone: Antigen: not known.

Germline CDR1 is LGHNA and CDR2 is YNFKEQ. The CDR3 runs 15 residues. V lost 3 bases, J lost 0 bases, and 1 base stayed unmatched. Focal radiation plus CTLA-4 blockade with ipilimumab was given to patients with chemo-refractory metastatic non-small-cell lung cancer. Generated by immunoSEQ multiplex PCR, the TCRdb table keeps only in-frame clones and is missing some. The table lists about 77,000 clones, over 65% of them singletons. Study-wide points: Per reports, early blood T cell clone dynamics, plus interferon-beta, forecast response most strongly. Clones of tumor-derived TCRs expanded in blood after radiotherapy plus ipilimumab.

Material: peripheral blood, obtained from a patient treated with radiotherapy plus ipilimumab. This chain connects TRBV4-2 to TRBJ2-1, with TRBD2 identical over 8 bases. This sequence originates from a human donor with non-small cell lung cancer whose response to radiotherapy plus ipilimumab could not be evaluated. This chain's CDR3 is CASSQGLDSYNEQFF. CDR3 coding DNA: TGTGCCAGCAGCCAGGGACTAGACTCCTACAATGAGCAGTTCTTC.